Described below is a single T cell receptor (beta chain) sequence and its context. The antigen is unknown. Its ends do not fully match the called genes, so a read error is possible. This entry comes from a study of spatial heterogeneity in lung cancer. Whole-study results and caveats: Expanded intratumoral alpha and beta TCR counts tracked tumor mutation counts.

TCRdb used MiXCR to reprocess the 5' RACE reads, holding one entry per CDR3 protein. Of 9,500 to 13,000 distinct CDR3 sequences listed, about 8% were seen once; the top ten hold 19%. CDR3 size: 16 residues. The germline V gene encodes CDR1 SGHDN and CDR2 FVKESK. Time point in this sample: sample taken at primary tumor resection. The chain links TRBV14 to TRBJ2-2; no reliable D call. Sequenced here: lung tumor tissue, sampled at surgery. The TCR was taken from a male donor with early-stage non-small cell lung cancer. The CDR3 DNA sequence: TGTGCCAGCAACCAATTTTCCAGCTTGAACACCGGGGAGCTGTTTTTT. Translation: CASNQFSSLNTGELFF.